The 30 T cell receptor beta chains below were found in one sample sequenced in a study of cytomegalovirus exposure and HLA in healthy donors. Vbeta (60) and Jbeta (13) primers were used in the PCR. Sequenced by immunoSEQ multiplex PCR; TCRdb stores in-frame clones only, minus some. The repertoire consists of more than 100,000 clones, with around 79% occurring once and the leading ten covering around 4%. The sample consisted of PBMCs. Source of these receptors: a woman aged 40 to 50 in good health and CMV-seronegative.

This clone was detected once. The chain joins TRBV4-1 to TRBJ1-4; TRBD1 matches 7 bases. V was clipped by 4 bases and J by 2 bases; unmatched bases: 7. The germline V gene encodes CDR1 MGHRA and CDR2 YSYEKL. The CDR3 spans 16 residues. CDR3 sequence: CASSREQGFTNEKLFF. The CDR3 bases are TGCGCCAGCAGCCGAGAACAGGGGTTCACTAATGAAAAACTGTTTTTT.

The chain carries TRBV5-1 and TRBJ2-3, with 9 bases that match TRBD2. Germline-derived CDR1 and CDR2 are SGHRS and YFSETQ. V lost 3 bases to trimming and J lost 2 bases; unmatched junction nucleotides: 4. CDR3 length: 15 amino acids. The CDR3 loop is CASSWGGGATDTQYF. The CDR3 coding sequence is TGCGCCAGCAGCTGGGGCGGGGGGGCCACAGATACGCAGTATTTT.

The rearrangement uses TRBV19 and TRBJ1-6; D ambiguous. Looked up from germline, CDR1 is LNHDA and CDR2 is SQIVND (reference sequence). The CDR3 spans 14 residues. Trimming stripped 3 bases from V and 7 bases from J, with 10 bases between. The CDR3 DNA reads TGTGCCAGTAGTATTGGGCGAACGAATTCACCCCTCCACTTT. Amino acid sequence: CASSIGRTNSPLHF.

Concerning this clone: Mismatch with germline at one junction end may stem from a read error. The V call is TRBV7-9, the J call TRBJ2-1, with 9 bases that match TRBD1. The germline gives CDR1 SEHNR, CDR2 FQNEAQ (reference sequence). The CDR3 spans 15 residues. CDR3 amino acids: CSSSPQGADGMKQFF. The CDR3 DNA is TGTTCCAGCAGCCCACAGGGGGCCGATGGGATGAAGCAGTTCTTC. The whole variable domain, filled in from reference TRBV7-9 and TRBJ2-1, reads DTGVSQNPRHKITKRGQNVTFRCDPISEHNRLYWYRQTLGQGPEFLTYFQNEAQLEKSRLLSDRFSAERPKGSFSTLEIQRTEQGDSAMYLCSSSPQGADGMKQFFGPGTRLTVL.

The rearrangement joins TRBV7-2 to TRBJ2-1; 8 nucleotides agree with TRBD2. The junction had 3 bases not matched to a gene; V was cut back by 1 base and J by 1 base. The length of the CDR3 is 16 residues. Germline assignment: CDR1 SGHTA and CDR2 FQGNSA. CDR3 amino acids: CASSLDPGGSYNEQFF. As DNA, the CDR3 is TGTGCCAGCAGCTTAGACCCGGGAGGGTCCTACAATGAGCAGTTCTTC.

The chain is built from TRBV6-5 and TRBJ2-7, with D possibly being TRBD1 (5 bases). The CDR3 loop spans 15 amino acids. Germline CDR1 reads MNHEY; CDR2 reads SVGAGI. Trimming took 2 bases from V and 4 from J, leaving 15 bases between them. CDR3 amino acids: CASSYVQGGKYEQYF. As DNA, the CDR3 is TGTGCCAGCAGTTACGTCCAGGGCGGTAAATACGAGCAGTACTTC.

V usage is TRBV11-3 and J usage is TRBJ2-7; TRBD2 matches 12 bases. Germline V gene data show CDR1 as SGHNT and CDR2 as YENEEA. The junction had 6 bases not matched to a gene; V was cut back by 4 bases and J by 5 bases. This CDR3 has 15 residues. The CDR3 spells CASSWGLAGRDEQYF. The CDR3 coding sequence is TGTGCCAGCAGCTGGGGACTAGCGGGTCGGGACGAGCAGTACTTC.

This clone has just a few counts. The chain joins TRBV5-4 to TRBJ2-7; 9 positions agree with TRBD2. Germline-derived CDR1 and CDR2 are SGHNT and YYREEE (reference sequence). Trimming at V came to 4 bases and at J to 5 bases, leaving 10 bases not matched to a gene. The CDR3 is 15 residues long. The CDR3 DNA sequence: TGTGCCAGCAGCCCGGTCGGGACTAGCAGCAACGAGCAGTACTTC. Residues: CASSPVGTSSNEQYF.

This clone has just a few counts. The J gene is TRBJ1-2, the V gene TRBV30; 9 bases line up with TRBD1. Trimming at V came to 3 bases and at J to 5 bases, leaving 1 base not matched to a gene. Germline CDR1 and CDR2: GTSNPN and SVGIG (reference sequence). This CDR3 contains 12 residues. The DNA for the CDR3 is TGTGCCTGGAGAGACAGGGGGTATGGCTACACCTTC. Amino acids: CAWRDRGYGYTF.

DNA for the CDR3: TGTGCCTGGAGTTTGGGGGGATACACTGAAGCTTTCTTT. Encoded protein: CAWSLGGYTEAFF. The chain couples TRBV30 to TRBJ1-1; weak D call: TRBD1 (5 bases). Germline CDR1 and CDR2: GTSNPN and SVGIG (reference sequence). Trimming removed 2 bases at V and 3 bases at J, with 10 bases between. The CDR3 is 13 residues long.

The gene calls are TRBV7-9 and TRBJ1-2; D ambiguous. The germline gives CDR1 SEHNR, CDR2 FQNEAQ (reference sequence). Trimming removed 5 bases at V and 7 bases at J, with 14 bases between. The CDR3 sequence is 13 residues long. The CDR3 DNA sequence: TGTGCCAGCAGCAGGAGGTCAGCGGGTGGCTACACCTTC. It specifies CASSRRSAGGYTF.

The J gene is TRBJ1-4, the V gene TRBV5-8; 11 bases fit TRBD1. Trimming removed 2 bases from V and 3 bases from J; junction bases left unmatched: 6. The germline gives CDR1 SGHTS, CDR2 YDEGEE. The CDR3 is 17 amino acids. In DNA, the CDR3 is TGTGCCAGCAGCTTCGGGACAGGGGGTTACCCTAATGAAAAACTGTTTTTT. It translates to CASSFGTGGYPNEKLFF.

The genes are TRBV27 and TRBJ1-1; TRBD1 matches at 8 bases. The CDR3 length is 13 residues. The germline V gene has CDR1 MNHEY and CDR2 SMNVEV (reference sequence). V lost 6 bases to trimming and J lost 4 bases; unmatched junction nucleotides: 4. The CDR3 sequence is CASRPTGGTEAFF. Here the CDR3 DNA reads TGTGCCAGCAGGCCCACAGGGGGCACTGAAGCTTTCTTT.

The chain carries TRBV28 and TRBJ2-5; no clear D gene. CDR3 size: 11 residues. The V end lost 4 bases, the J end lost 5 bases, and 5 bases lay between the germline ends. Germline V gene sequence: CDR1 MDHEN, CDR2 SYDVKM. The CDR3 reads CASSYMETQYF. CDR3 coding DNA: TGTGCCAGCAGTTATATGGAGACCCAGTACTTC.

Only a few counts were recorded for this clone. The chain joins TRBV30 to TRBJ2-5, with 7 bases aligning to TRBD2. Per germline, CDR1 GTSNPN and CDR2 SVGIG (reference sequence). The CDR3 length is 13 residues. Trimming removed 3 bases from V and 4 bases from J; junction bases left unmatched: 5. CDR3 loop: CAWSAGVGETQYF. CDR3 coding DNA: TGTGCCTGGAGCGCGGGGGTTGGAGAGACCCAGTACTTC.

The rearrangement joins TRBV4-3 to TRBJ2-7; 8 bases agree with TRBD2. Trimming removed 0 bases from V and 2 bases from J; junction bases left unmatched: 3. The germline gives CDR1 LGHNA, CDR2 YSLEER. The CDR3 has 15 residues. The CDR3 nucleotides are TGCGCCAGCAGCCAAGAAGTCGGGGGGGCCTACGAGCAGTACTTC. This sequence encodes CASSQEVGGAYEQYF.

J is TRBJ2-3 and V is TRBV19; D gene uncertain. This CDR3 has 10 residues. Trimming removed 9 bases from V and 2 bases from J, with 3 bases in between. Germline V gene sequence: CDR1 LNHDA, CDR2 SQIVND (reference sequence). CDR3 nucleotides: TGTGCCAGCAACACAGATACGCAGTATTTT. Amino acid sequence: CASNTDTQYF.

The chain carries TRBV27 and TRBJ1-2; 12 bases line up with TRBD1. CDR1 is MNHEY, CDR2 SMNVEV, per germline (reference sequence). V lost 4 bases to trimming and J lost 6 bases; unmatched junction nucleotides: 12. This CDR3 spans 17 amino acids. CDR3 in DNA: TGTGCCAGCAGTTCCATCCCTGGGACAGGGGGCGTCGATGGCTACACCTTC. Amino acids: CASSSIPGTGGVDGYTF.

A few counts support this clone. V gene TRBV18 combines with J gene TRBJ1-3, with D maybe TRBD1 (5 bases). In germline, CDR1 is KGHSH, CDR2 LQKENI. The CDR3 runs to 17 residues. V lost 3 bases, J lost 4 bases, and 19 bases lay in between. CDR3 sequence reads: CASSPWGDQQTGNTIYF. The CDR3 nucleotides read TGTGCCAGCTCACCGTGGGGGGACCAACAAACGGGAAACACCATATATTTT.

CDR3 bases: TGTGCCAGCTCACCGGGGCTAGACTCCTACGAGCAGTACTTC. This gives the protein CASSPGLDSYEQYF. The chain links TRBV18 to TRBJ2-7; D perhaps matches TRBD1 (5 bases). CDR1 is KGHSH, CDR2 LQKENI, per germline. CDR3 length equals 14 residues. Trimming pared 3 bases from V and 0 bases from J, leaving 9 bases between.

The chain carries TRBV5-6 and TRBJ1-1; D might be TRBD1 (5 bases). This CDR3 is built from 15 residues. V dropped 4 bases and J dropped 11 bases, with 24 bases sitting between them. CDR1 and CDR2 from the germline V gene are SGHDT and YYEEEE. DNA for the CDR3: TGTGCCAGCAGCCGCCTTAACAGGCCCGAGAATCAGGCTTTCTTT. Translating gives CASSRLNRPENQAFF.

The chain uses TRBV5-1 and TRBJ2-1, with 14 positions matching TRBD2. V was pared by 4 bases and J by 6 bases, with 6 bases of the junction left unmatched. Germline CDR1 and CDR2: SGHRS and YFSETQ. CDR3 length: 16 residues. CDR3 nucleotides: TGCGCCAGCAGCATAAGACTAGCGGGAGGGCCCAATGAGCAGTTCTTC. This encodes CASSIRLAGGPNEQFF.

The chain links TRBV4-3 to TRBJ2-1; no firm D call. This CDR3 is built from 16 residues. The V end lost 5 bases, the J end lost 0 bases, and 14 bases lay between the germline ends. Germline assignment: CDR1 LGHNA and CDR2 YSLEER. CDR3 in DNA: TGCGCCAGCAGCTTAGCCCCTTCTTCCTCCTACAATGAGCAGTTCTTC. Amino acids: CASSLAPSSSYNEQFF.

In DNA, the CDR3 is TGTGCCAGCAGTTTAGGGGGGAAAGACACCTTC. Residues: CASSLGGKDTF. The rearrangement joins TRBV28 to TRBJ1-2; D is perhaps TRBD1 (5 bases). The CDR3 sequence is 11 residues long. Trimming took 2 bases from V and 12 from J, leaving 10 bases between them. From germline, CDR1 is MDHEN and CDR2 SYDVKM.

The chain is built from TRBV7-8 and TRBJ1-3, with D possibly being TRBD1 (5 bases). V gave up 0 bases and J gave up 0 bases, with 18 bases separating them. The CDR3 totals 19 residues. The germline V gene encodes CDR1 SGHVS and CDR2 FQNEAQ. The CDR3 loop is CASSLAGRKLGDSGNTIYF. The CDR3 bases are TGTGCCAGCAGCTTAGCGGGGCGGAAGTTAGGGGACTCTGGAAACACCATATATTTT. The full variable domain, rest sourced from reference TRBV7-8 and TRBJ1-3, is GAGVSQSPRYKVAKRGQDVALRCDPISGHVSLFWYQQALGQGPEFLTYFQNEAQLDKSGLPSDRFFAERPEGSVSTLKIQRTQQEDSAVYLCASSLAGRKLGDSGNTIYFGEGSWLTVV.

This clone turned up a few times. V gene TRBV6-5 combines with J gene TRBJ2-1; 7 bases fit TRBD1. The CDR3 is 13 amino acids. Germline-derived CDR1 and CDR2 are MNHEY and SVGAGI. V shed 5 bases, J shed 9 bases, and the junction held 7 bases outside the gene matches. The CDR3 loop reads CASSPGTVGEQFF. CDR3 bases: TGTGCCAGCAGTCCCGGGACAGTGGGTGAGCAGTTCTTC.

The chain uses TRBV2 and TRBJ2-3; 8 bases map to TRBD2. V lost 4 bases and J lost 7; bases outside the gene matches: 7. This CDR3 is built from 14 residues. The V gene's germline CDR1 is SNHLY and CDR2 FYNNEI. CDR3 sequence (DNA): TGTGCCAGCAGTGGGGGACTAGGGGTGAATACGCAGTATTTT. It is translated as CASSGGLGVNTQYF.

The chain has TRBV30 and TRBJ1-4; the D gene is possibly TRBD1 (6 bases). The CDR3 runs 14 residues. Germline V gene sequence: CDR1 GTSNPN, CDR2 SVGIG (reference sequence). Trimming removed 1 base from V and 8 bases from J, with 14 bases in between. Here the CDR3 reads CAWSGRTAEEKLFF. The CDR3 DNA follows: TGTGCCTGGAGTGGCAGGACAGCAGAGGAAAAACTGTTTTTT.

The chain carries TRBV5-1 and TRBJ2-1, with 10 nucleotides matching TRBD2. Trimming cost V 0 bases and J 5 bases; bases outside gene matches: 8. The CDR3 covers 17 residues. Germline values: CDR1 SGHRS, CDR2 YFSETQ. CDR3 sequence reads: CASSLAPSGSVNNEQFF. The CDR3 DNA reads TGCGCCAGCAGCTTGGCCCCTAGCGGGAGTGTCAACAATGAGCAGTTCTTC.

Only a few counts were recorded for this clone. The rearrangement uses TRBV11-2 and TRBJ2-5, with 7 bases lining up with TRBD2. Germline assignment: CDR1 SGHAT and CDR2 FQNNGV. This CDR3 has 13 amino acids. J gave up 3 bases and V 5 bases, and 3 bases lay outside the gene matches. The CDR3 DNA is TGTGCCAGCAGCACCGGACTAGAAGAGACCCAGTACTTC. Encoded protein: CASSTGLEETQYF.